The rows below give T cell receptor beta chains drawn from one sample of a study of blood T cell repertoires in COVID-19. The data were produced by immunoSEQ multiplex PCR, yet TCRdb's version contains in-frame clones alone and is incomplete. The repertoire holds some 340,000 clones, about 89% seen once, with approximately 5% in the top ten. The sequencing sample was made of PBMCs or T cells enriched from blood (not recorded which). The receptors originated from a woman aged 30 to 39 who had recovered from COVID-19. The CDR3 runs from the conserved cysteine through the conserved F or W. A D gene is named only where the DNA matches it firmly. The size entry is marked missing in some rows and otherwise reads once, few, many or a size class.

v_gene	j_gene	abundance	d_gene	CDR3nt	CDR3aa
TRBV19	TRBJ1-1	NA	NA	TGTGCCAGTAGTATCCGGGACACGTCAGTCACTGAAGCTTTCTTT	CASSIRDTSVTEAFF
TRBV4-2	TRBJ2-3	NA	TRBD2	TGTGCCAGCAGCCGGAACCTAGCGGGGGGGCTGGCAGATACGCAGTATTTT	CASSRNLAGGLADTQYF
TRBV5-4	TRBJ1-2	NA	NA	TGTGCCAGCAGCAGGGGCAATGGCTACACCTTC	CASSRGNGYTF
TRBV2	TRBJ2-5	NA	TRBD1	TGTGCCAGCAGCACAGGGGGAGGAGAGACCCAGTACTTC	CASSTGGGETQYF
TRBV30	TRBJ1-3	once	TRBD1	TGTGCCTGGATGGGACAGCCCTCTGGAAACACCATATATTTT	CAWMGQPSGNTIYF
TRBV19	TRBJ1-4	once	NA	TGTGCCAGTGGGACATTTGGACATGAAAAACTGTTTTTT	CASGTFGHEKLFF
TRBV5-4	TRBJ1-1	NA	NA	TGTGCCAGCAGCCCAGGGGTTTGGGGGGAAGCTTTCTTT	CASSPGVWGEAFF
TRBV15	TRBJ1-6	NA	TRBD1	TGTGCCACCAGCAGAGATTCCGAGACAGGGGGTGTCTTGGGTAATTCACCCCTCCACTTT	CATSRDSETGGVLGNSPLHF
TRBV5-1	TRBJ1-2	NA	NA	TGCGCCAGCAGCTCCCAAATTGGGCCAGACGAAAGCGGGTACACCTTC	CASSSQIGPDESGYTF
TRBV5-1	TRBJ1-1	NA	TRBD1	TGCGCCAGCAGCTACACAGGGGGCCCTAACACTGAAGCTTTCTTT	CASSYTGGPNTEAFF
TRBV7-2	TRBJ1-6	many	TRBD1	TGTGCCAGCACCGGGACAGGGCAGAGGAATTCACCCCTCCACTTT	CASTGTGQRNSPLHF
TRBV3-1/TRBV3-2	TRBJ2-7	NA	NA	TGTGCCAGCAGCCAAGCGGGGTTGGAGGGGACCTACGAGCAGTACTTC	CASSQAGLEGTYEQYF
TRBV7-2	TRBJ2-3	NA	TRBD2	TGTGCCAGCAGCCTCCTAGCGGGGCTAAGCACAGATACGCAGTATTTT	CASSLLAGLSTDTQYF
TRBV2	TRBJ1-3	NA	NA	TGTGCCAGCAGTGCCAGGGTGTTGGGAAACACCATATATTTT	CASSARVLGNTIYF
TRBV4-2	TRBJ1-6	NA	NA	TGTGCCAGCAGCCAAGAGGGGCCCCCGAGGAATAATTCACCCCTCCACTTT	CASSQEGPPRNNSPLHF
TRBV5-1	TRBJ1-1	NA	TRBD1	TGCGCCAGCAGCTTGGGGCAGGGGGCCACTGAAGCTTTCTTT	CASSLGQGATEAFF
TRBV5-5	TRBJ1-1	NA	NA	TGTGCCAGCAGCTATGGGCTTACTGAAGCTTTCTTT	CASSYGLTEAFF
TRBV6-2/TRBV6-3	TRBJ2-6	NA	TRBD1	TGTGCCAGCAGTTCCGGGACAGGGGGCTCTGGGGCCAACGTCCTGACTTTC	CASSSGTGGSGANVLTF
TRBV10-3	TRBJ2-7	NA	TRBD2	TGTGCCGCGGGGGGCGGCTACGAGCAGTACTTC	CAAGGGYEQYF
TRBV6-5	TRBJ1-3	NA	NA	TGTGCCAGCAGTATCGGGACTTTCTCTGGAAACACCATATATTTT	CASSIGTFSGNTIYF
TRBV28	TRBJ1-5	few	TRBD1	TGTGCCAGCAGTTTATGGGGACAGGGGGCATCTAAGCCCCAGCATTTT	CASSLWGQGASKPQHF
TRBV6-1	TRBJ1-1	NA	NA	TGTGCCAGCAGTGAAGCGCTTACAGTAATCAAAGCTTTCTTT	CASSEALTVIKAFF
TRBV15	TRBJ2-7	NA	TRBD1	TGTGCCACCAGCATCGGACAGGCCTACGAGCAGTACTTC	CATSIGQAYEQYF
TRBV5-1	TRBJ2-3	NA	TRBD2	TGCGCCAGCGGAGCGGGGGGGTTAGCAGATACGCAGTATTTT	CASGAGGLADTQYF
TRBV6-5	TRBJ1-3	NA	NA	TGTGCCAGCAGCCTAGCAGAAGCTGGAAACACCATATATTTT	CASSLAEAGNTIYF
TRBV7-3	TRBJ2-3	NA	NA	TGTGCCAGCTCTAGAGGGAGCGCAGATACGCAGTATTTT	CASSRGSADTQYF
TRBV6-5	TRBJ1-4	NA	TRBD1	TGTGCCAGCAGTCAACAGGGGGCCGGTGAAAAACTGTTTTTT	CASSQQGAGEKLFF
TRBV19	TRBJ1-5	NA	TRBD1	TGTGCCAGTAGTCCTTACCGGGACAGGGAAAATCAGCCCCAGCATTTT	CASSPYRDRENQPQHF
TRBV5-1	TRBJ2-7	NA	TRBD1	TGCGCCAGCAGCTTGGGGTCAGGGGGAGACGAGCAGTACTTC	CASSLGSGGDEQYF
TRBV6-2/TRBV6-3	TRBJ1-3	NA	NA	TGTGCCAGCAGTATGACTGACCACTCTGGAAACACCATATATTTT	CASSMTDHSGNTIYF
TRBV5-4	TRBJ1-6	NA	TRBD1	TGTGCCAGCAGCCCGGGACAGGGTTATTCACCCCTCCACTTT	CASSPGQGYSPLHF
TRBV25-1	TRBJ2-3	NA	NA	TGTGCCAGCAGTGGACTATCCCTTGGAGGTCCAGATACGCAGTATTTT	CASSGLSLGGPDTQYF
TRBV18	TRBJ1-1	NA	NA	TGTGCCAGCTCACCGAGGGAGGGGAGGAACACTGAAGCTTTCTTT	CASSPREGRNTEAFF
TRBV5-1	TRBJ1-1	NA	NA	TGCGCCAGCAGCCCCCCCGGGGGGCTGGGCATGAACACTGAAGCTTTCTTT	CASSPPGGLGMNTEAFF
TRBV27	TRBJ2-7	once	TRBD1	TGTGCCAGCAGTTTTAGAGACAGGGGAAGATCACGGCGGCAGTACTTC	CASSFRDRGRSRRQYF
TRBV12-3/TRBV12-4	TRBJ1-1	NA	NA	TGTGCCAGCAGTCCTCCTGTCGGGGGAGCAGCTTTCTTT	CASSPPVGGAAFF
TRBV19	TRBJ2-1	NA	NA	TGTGCCAGTTCGGAGGGGGGGCAGTACAATGAGCAGTTCTTC	CASSEGGQYNEQFF
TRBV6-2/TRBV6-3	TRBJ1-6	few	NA	TGTGCCAGCAGTTACTCGATACCGGGACACTATAATTCACCCCTCCACTTT	CASSYSIPGHYNSPLHF
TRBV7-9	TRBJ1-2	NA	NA	TGTGCCAGCAGCCTTGTAGCTAACTATGGCTACACCTTC	CASSLVANYGYTF
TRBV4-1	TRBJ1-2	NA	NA	TGCGCCAGCAGCCTCAGATGGAAACTAACGAACTATGGCTACACCTTC	CASSLRWKLTNYGYTF
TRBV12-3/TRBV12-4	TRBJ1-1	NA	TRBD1	TGTGCCAGCATTCTCCGGGACAGGGAAGAAGCTTTCTTT	CASILRDREEAFF
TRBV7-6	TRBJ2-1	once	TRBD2	TGTGCCAGCAGCTACGAGCGGGGGGGCTTGGACAATGAGCAGTTCTTC	CASSYERGGLDNEQFF
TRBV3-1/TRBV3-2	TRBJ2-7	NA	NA	TGTGCCAGCAGCCAACCGGGGAAGAGCTACGAGCAGTACTTC	CASSQPGKSYEQYF
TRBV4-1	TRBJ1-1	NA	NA	TGCGCCAGCAGCCAAGATACTGGCGGCACTGAAGCTTTCTTT	CASSQDTGGTEAFF
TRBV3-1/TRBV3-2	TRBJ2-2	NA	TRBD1	TGTGCCAGCAGCATCCGGGACAGGGCCCCCGGGGAGCTGTTTTTT	CASSIRDRAPGELFF